The 14 T cell receptor beta chains below were found in one sample sequenced in a study of T cell responses to AZD1222 COVID-19 vaccine. Assay used: immunoSEQ multiplex PCR; TCRdb lists only in-frame clones, some missing. The sample includes about 160,000 clones, about 88% seen only once; the top ten take around 5.9%. The source was peripheral blood, collected on day 0 of AZD1222 vaccination. The receptors were sampled from an adult in good health.

The chain links TRBV7-9 to TRBJ2-5, with no clear D. CDR3 size: 15 residues. V lost 6 bases and J 0 bases, leaving 14 bases between the germline ends. The germline CDR1 and CDR2 sequences are SEHNR and FQNEAQ (reference sequence). CDR3 in DNA: TGTGCCAGCAGTTCGGTGGGATGGTACCAAGAGACCCAGTACTTC. It specifies CASSSVGWYQETQYF. The full variable domain, completed using reference TRBV7-9 and TRBJ2-5, is DTGVSQNPRHKITKRGQNVTFRCDPISEHNRLYWYRQTLGQGPEFLTYFQNEAQLEKSRLLSDRFSAERPKGSFSTLEIQRTEQGDSAMYLCASSSVGWYQETQYFGPGTRLLVL.

The chain joins TRBV7-2 to TRBJ2-5; 11 bases agree with TRBD2. Germline assignment: CDR1 SGHTA and CDR2 FQGNSA. There are 15 residues in the CDR3. The V segment lost 6 bases and the J segment 8 bases; nucleotides outside the gene matches: 11. This chain's CDR3 is CASSFEGLAGGTQYF. CDR3 nucleotide sequence: TGTGCCAGCAGTTTCGAGGGGCTAGCGGGGGGAACCCAGTACTTC.

The chain links TRBV28 to TRBJ1-1, with TRBD1 as a possible D gene (5 bases). This CDR3 region has 14 residues. V gave up 1 base and J gave up 6 bases, with 12 bases separating them. CDR1 and CDR2 (germline): MDHEN, SYDVKM. This chain's CDR3 is CASSLSGGIAEAFF. As DNA, the CDR3 is TGTGCCAGCAGTTTATCCGGGGGAATCGCTGAAGCTTTCTTT.

The V and J genes are TRBV20-1 and TRBJ2-5, with D unclear. Germline V gives CDR1 DFQATT, CDR2 SNEGSKA (reference sequence). There are 11 residues in the CDR3. V was cut by 5 bases and J by 5 bases, with 9 bases left in between. As DNA, the CDR3 is TGCAGTGCTCGGAATCTTGAGACCCAGTACTTC. Its translation is CSARNLETQYF.

The chain couples TRBV28 to TRBJ1-4, with D hard to call. CDR3 size: 10 residues. V was shortened by 7 bases and J by 8 bases, with 5 bases between the two germline ends. Germline CDR1 is MDHEN and CDR2 is SYDVKM. CDR3 loop: CASKQEKLFF. CDR3 nucleotide sequence: TGTGCCAGCAAACAGGAAAAACTGTTTTTT.

This clone has a handful of counts. The V gene is TRBV4-2, the J gene TRBJ1-4; 10 bases map to TRBD1. Losses at the gene ends were 0 bases for V and 8 bases for J; bases not matched to a gene: 6. The CDR3 extends over 16 amino acids. Germline CDR1 LGHNA, CDR2 YNFKEQ. The CDR3 DNA reads TGTGCCAGCAGCCAAGATAGGGGGACAGGGGACGAAAAACTGTTTTTT. Translating gives CASSQDRGTGDEKLFF.

This clone was detected only once. The V call is TRBV18, the J call TRBJ2-2, with TRBD1 matching 9 bases. The ends lost 5 bases at V and 4 bases at J; junction bases unmatched: 8. Germline values: CDR1 KGHSH, CDR2 LQKENI. This CDR3 has 16 amino acids. CDR3: CASSAQGAPITGELFF. CDR3 in DNA: TGTGCCAGCTCAGCACAGGGGGCGCCTATCACCGGGGAGCTGTTTTTT.

This clone was detected once. The chain joins TRBV5-5 to TRBJ2-1; TRBD2 matches 9 bases. The V and J ends lost 1 base and 6 bases, in that order; junction bases with no gene match: 5. The CDR3 runs 15 residues. Germline V gives CDR1 SGHKS, CDR2 YYEKEE (reference sequence). This chain's CDR3 is CASSLLSGRSNEQFF. In nucleotides, the CDR3 is TGTGCCAGCAGCTTGCTCAGCGGGAGGAGCAATGAGCAGTTCTTC.

The V call is TRBV11-2, the J call TRBJ1-2; 8 positions agree with TRBD1. This CDR3 comprises 17 residues. V shed 1 base and J 0 bases; nucleotides not matched to a gene: 7. The germline V gene encodes CDR1 SGHAT and CDR2 FQNNGV. The CDR3 DNA sequence: TGTGCCAGCAGCTTAGTGGGTATGACAGGGGCTAACTATGGCTACACCTTC. Amino acids: CASSLVGMTGANYGYTF.

This CDR3 is CASSFLKQVGSYNEQFF. The CDR3 DNA reads as TGTGCCAGCAGTTTTCTAAAACAGGTGGGCTCCTACAATGAGCAGTTCTTC. The chain employs TRBV27 and TRBJ2-1, with D perhaps matching TRBD1 (5 bases). Germline V lookup: CDR1 MNHEY, CDR2 SMNVEV (reference sequence). V shed 3 bases and J shed 0 bases, with 15 bases lying between them. The CDR3 is 17 amino acids.

Only one count was recorded for this clone. The V gene is TRBV4-1, the J gene TRBJ2-1; 8 bases are shared with TRBD1. The junction had 8 bases not matched to a gene; V was cut back by 0 bases and J by 4 bases. Germline V gives CDR1 MGHRA, CDR2 YSYEKL. This CDR3 has 17 amino acids. The CDR3 protein is CASSQDSGQVGYNEQFF. CDR3 DNA sequence: TGCGCCAGCAGCCAAGATTCGGGACAGGTTGGATACAATGAGCAGTTCTTC.

In DNA, the CDR3 is TGTGCCAGCAGCCAACCGGGACAGGTCTACGAGCAGTACTTC. This translates into CASSQPGQVYEQYF. The chain recombines TRBV3-1 (or the pseudogene TRBV3-2) with TRBJ2-7, with 8 bases lining up with TRBD1. V gave up 2 bases and J gave up 3 bases; unmatched junction bases: 3. The germline V gene encodes CDR1 LGHDT and CDR2 YNNKEL (reference sequence). This CDR3 comprises 14 residues.

This chain uses TRBV4-1 with TRBJ1-3; the match to TRBD1 covers 9 bases. Germline V gene sequence: CDR1 MGHRA, CDR2 YSYEKL. The junction had 10 bases not matched to a gene; V was cut back by 1 base and J by 3 bases. The CDR3 runs 18 residues. The CDR3 loop reads CASSQASTGGGNGNTIYF. The CDR3 DNA reads TGCGCCAGCAGCCAAGCAAGCACAGGGGGCGGTAATGGAAACACCATATATTTT.

The chain links TRBV5-1 to TRBJ2-1; 10 bases line up with TRBD2. The CDR3 sequence is 15 residues long. Trimming at V came to 0 bases and at J to 5 bases, leaving 2 bases not matched to a gene. Germline CDR1 is SGHRS and CDR2 is YFSETQ. CDR3 DNA sequence: TGCGCCAGCAGCTTGGGACTAGCGGGTAACAATGAGCAGTTCTTC. Encoded protein: CASSLGLAGNNEQFF.